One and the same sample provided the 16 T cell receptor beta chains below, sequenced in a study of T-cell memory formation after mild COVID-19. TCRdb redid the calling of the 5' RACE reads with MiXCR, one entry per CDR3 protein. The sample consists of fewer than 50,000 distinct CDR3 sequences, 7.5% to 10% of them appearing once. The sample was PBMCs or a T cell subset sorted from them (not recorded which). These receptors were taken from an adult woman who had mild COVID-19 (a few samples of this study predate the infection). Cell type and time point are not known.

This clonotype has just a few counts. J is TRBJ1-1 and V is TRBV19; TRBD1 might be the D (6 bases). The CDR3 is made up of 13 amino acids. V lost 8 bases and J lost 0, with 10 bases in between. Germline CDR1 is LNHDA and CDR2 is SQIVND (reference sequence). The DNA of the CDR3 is TGTGCCAGTGGGGGACAATTGAACACTGAAGCTTTCTTT. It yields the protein CASGGQLNTEAFF.

The CDR3 loop is CASSQERGMYNEQFF. In DNA, the CDR3 is TGTGCCAGCAGCCAAGAGCGGGGGATGTACAATGAGCAGTTCTTC. The genes are TRBV4-2 and TRBJ2-1, with TRBD2 identical over 7 bases. The junction had 3 bases not matched to a gene; V was cut back by 0 bases and J by 4 bases. Germline CDR1 reads LGHNA; CDR2 reads YNFKEQ. This CDR3 is 15 amino acids long.

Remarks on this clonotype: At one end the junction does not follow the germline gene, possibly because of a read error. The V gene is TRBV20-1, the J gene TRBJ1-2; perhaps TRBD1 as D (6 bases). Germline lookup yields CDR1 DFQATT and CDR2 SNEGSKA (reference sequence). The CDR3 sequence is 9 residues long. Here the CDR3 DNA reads TGCAGTGCTAGAGCAGGGGAGGCCTTC. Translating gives CSARAGEAF.

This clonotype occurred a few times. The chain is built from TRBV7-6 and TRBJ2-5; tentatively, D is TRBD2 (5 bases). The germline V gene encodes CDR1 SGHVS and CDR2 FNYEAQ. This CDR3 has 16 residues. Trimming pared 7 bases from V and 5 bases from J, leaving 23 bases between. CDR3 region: CASTHYRGTRWETQYF. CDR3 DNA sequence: TGTGCCAGCACCCATTACCGGGGTACTCGGTGGGAGACCCAGTACTTC.

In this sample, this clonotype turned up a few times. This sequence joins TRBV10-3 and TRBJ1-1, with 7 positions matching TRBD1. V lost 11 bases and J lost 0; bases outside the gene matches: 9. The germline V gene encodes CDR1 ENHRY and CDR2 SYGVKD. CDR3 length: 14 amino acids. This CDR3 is CAARGGDLNTEAFF. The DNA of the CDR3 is TGTGCCGCCAGGGGGGGAGACTTGAACACTGAAGCTTTCTTT.

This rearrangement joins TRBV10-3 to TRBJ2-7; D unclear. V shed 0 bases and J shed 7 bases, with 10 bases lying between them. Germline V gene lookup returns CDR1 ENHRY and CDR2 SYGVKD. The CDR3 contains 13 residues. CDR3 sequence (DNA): TGTGCCATCAGTGAGTCGGAACCGCTGGAGCAGTACTTC. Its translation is CAISESEPLEQYF.

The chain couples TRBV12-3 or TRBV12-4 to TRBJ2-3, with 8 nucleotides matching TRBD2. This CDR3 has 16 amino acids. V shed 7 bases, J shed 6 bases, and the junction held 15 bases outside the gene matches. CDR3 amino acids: CASTRSGAPSWDTQYF. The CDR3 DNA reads TGTGCCAGCACGCGTAGCGGGGCTCCGAGTTGGGATACGCAGTATTTT.

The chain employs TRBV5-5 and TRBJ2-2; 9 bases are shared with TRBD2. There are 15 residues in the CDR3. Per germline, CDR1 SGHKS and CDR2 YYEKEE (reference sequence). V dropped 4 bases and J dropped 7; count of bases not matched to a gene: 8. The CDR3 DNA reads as TGTGCCAGCAGCCCCTGGACTAGCGTGATCGGGGAGCTGTTTTTT. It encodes CASSPWTSVIGELFF.

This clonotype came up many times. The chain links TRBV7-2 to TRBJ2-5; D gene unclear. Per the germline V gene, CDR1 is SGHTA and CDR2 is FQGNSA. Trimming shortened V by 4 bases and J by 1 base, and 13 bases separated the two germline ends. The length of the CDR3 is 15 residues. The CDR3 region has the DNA TGTGCCAGCAGCTCCCTTCTAGGAGTCCAAGAGACCCAGTACTTC. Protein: CASSSLLGVQETQYF.

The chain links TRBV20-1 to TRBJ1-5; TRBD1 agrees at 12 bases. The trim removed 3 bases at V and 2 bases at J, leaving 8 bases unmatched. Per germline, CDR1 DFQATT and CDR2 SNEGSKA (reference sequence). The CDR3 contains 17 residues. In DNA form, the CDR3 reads TGCAGTGCTAGCGCCCAGGGACAGGGGGCTGGCAATCAGCCCCAGCATTTT. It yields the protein CSASAQGQGAGNQPQHF.

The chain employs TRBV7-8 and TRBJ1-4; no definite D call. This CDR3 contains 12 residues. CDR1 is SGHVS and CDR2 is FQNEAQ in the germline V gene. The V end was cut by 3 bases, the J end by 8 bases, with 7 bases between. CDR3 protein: CASSFNREKLFF. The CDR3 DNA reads TGTGCCAGCAGCTTTAACAGAGAAAAACTGTTTTTT.

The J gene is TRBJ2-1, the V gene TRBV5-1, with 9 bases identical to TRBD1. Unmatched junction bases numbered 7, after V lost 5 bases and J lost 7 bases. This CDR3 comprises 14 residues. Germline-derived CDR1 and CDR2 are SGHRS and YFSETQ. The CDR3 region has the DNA TGCGCCAGCAGTATACAGGGGGCTGGGAATGAGCAGTTCTTC. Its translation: CASSIQGAGNEQFF. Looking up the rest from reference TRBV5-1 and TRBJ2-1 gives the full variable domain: KAGVTQTPRYLIKTRGQQVTLSCSPISGHRSVSWYQQTPGQGLQFLFEYFSETQRNKGNFPGRFSGRQFSNSRSEMNVSTLELGDSALYLCASSIQGAGNEQFFGPGTRLTVL.

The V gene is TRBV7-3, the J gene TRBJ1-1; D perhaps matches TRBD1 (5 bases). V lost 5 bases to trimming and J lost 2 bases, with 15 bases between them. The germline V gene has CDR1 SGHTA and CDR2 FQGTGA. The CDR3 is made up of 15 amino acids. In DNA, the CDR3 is TGTGCCAGCAGCCCGGACGGACACTTTAACACTGAAGCTTTCTTT. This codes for CASSPDGHFNTEAFF.

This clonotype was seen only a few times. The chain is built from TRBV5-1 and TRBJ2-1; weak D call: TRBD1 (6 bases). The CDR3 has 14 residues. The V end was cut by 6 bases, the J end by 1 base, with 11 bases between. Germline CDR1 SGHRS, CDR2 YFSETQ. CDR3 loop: CASNRDTSYNEQFF. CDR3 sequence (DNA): TGCGCCAGCAATCGGGACACGTCCTACAATGAGCAGTTCTTC.

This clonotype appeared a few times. The CDR3, as DNA: TGTGCCAGCAGTGAAGCCCTACCGGGGGCCGTCAATCAGCCCCAGCATTTT. Its translation is CASSEALPGAVNQPQHF. The chain employs TRBV6-1 and TRBJ1-5; D is possibly TRBD1 (6 bases). Trimming took off 0 bases at V and 3 bases at J, with 15 bases between the two ends. CDR1 MNHNS and CDR2 SASEGT come from the germline V gene. The CDR3 covers 17 residues.

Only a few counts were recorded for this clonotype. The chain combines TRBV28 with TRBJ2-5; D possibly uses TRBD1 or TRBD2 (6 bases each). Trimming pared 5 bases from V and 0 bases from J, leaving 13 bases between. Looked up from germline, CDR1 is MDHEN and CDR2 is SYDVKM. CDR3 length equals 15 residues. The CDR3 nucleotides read TGTGCCAGCAGTCCGCAGGGGAGGTACCAAGAGACCCAGTACTTC. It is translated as CASSPQGRYQETQYF.